The source of this TCR beta chain is a study of T cell responses to AZD1222 COVID-19 vaccine. About the study: Second doses at about 4 or about 12 weeks were pooled. Study results and caveats: Possibly, clonal diversity was underestimated; donors were largely white British and included more females. Spike-specific TCR breadth and depth both grew after two AZD1222 doses.

TCRdb's table, derived via immunoSEQ multiplex PCR, lists solely in-frame clones and lacks some. The repertoire includes tens of thousands of clones, roughly 90% of them detected once, and 5.2% sits in the top ten. This clone was observed a single time. Its antigen is not identified. CDR1 and CDR2 from the germline V gene are SGHAT and FQNNGV. This CDR3 comprises 16 residues. V was cut by 4 bases and J by 3 bases, with 15 bases left in between. This clonotype was sampled from an adult in good health. V usage is TRBV11-2 and J usage is TRBJ1-4; perhaps TRBD1 as D (5 bases). Sequences were derived from peripheral blood, sampled on day 0 of AZD1222 vaccination. The CDR3 spells CASSSTLTDSNEKLFF. CDR3 coding DNA: TGTGCCAGCAGCTCAACGTTGACAGACTCTAATGAAAAACTGTTTTTT.